One and the same sample provided the 15 T cell receptor beta chains below, sequenced in a study of shared clonotypes between healthy human individuals. The naive CD8 population came from CD45RO-negative cells selected for CCR7, without terminally differentiated effector memory CD45RA+ cells. Libraries were prepared by immunoSEQ multiplex PCR; TCRdb keeps only in-frame clonotypes and omits some of them. The sample lists 2 million or so clones; approximately 95% were seen once. The material sequenced was naive CD8+ T cells sorted from blood. The receptors were sampled from a man younger than 35 in good health.

Regarding this clone: Other nucleotide sequences from this sample produce the same CDR3. The CDR3 DNA is TGTGCCAGCAGCTTGGACAGCGATACGCAGTATTTT. Its protein is CASSLDSDTQYF. The V call is TRBV5-4, the J call TRBJ2-3, with D uncertain. Trimming cost V 0 bases and J 6 bases, with 5 bases left between them. CDR1 SGHNT and CDR2 YYREEE come from the germline V gene (reference sequence). This CDR3 spans 12 amino acids.

The V gene is TRBV4-1, the J gene TRBJ2-3, with D unresolved. Germline CDR1 is MGHRA and CDR2 is YSYEKL. This CDR3 is built from 14 residues. Trimming removed 1 base at V and 2 bases at J, with 7 bases between. This chain's CDR3 is CASSQVDNTDTQYF. For the CDR3, the DNA is TGCGCCAGCAGCCAAGTGGATAACACAGATACGCAGTATTTT.

On this clone itself: The same CDR3 arises from other DNA sequences in this sample as well. V usage is TRBV4-1 and J usage is TRBJ1-1; possibly TRBD1 for D (5 bases). CDR3 size: 14 residues. Germline V gene lookup returns CDR1 MGHRA and CDR2 YSYEKL. V dropped 0 bases and J dropped 3 bases, with 8 bases sitting between them. The CDR3 region is CASSQERGDTEAFF. In nucleotides, the CDR3 is TGCGCCAGCAGCCAAGAGCGGGGGGACACTGAAGCTTTCTTT.

This sequence joins TRBV10-3 and TRBJ2-7; D is unresolved. Germline assignment: CDR1 ENHRY and CDR2 SYGVKD. The CDR3 contains 12 residues. V dropped 6 bases and J dropped 0 bases, with 6 bases sitting between them. CDR3 bases: TGTGCCATCAGCTCTAGCTCCTACGAGCAGTACTTC. This translates into CAISSSSYEQYF.

Comment on this clone: At the DNA level, this CDR3 is encoded by other sequences in the same sample as well. V usage is TRBV30 and J usage is TRBJ2-1; tentative D call: TRBD2 (5 bases). V lost 3 bases, J lost 0 bases, and 6 bases lay in between. In germline, CDR1 is GTSNPN, CDR2 SVGIG (reference sequence). The CDR3 loop spans 13 amino acids. CDR3 nucleotide sequence: TGTGCCTGGAGCGGGGACTCCTACAATGAGCAGTTCTTC. Its translation: CAWSGDSYNEQFF.

The chain combines TRBV29-1 with TRBJ1-2; 7 nucleotides match TRBD1. Trimming took 6 bases from V and 2 from J; bases not matched to a gene: 9. Germline V gene sequence: CDR1 SQVTM, CDR2 ANQGSEA. This CDR3 has 14 residues. The CDR3, as DNA: TGCAGCGTACTACTGACAGGGTCAAACTATGGCTACACCTTC. Its protein product is CSVLLTGSNYGYTF.

This chain connects TRBV7-9 to TRBJ1-2; 7 nucleotides align to TRBD1. Germline trimming cut 5 bases from V and 8 bases from J; bases unmatched to any gene: 14. The CDR3 sequence is 15 residues long. Germline lookup yields CDR1 SEHNR and CDR2 FQNEAQ (reference sequence). This CDR3 reads CASSQAPTGIDGYTF. Here the CDR3 DNA reads TGTGCCAGCAGCCAAGCCCCGACAGGGATTGACGGCTACACCTTC.

The J gene is TRBJ2-2, the V gene TRBV27; D may be TRBD2 (5 bases). The ends were cut back, 5 bases at V and 10 bases at J, with 11 bases in the middle. The CDR3 covers 12 residues. Germline V lookup: CDR1 MNHEY, CDR2 SMNVEV (reference sequence). The CDR3 reads CASSPPSKELFF. CDR3 DNA sequence: TGTGCCAGCAGTCCCCCTAGCAAGGAGCTGTTTTTT.

V gene TRBV7-2 combines with J gene TRBJ2-7; TRBD2 matches at 7 bases. Germline V gene data show CDR1 as SGHTA and CDR2 as FQGNSA. The junction had 3 bases not matched to a gene; V was cut back by 4 bases and J by 0 bases. The CDR3 sequence is 14 residues long. The CDR3 is CASSSAGRSYEQYF. CDR3 coding DNA: TGTGCCAGCAGCTCAGCGGGACGCTCCTACGAGCAGTACTTC.

Comment on this clone: Within the sample, other DNA sequences also encode this same CDR3. The chain employs TRBV30 and TRBJ1-1; D is undetermined. Per the germline V gene, CDR1 is GTSNPN and CDR2 is SVGIG (reference sequence). The CDR3 is 13 residues long. The ends were cut back, 3 bases at V and 0 bases at J, with 8 bases in the middle. DNA for the CDR3: TGTGCCTGGAGATTTGGCGTGAACACTGAAGCTTTCTTT. This encodes CAWRFGVNTEAFF. The full variable domain, completed using reference TRBV30 and TRBJ1-1, is SQTIHQWPATLVQPVGSPLSLECTVEGTSNPNLYWYRQAAGRGLQLLFYSVGIGQISSEVPQNLSASRPQDRQFILSSKKLLLSDSGFYLCAWRFGVNTEAFFGQGTRLTVV.

V usage is TRBV11-2 and J usage is TRBJ1-3, with D hard to call. The CDR3 extends over 16 amino acids. CDR1 and CDR2 (germline): SGHAT, FQNNGV. V gave up 1 base and J gave up 5 bases, with 15 bases separating them. In DNA form, the CDR3 reads TGTGCCAGCAGCTTAGTGAGTAAGATTGGCCGAAACACCATATATTTT. It encodes CASSLVSKIGRNTIYF.

In regard to this clone: The sample contains more than one DNA sequence encoding this CDR3. The chain couples TRBV5-1 to TRBJ1-1; D is uncertain. V was pared by 0 bases and J by 7 bases, with 4 bases between. The CDR3 contains 11 residues. The germline CDR1 and CDR2 sequences are SGHRS and YFSETQ. The CDR3 here is CASSLGSEAFF. CDR3 in DNA: TGCGCCAGCAGCTTGGGCAGTGAAGCTTTCTTT.

The CDR3, as DNA: TGTGCCAGCAGCCCGGACAGGCCGAACACCGGGGAGCTGTTTTTT. As protein: CASSPDRPNTGELFF. The chain is built from TRBV13 and TRBJ2-2; 7 bases are shared with TRBD1. The CDR3 extends over 15 amino acids. Germline CDR1 and CDR2: PRHDT and FYEKMQ (reference sequence). The J segment lost 0 bases and the V segment lost 5 bases, leaving 3 bases of the junction unmatched. Together with reference TRBV13 and TRBJ2-2, the CDR3 gives the full variable domain: AAGVIQSPRHLIKEKRETATLKCYPIPRHDTVYWYQQGPGQDPQFLISFYEKMQSDKGSIPDRFSAQQFSDYHSELNMSSLELGDSALYFCASSPDRPNTGELFFGEGSRLTVL.

V usage is TRBV11-2 and J usage is TRBJ2-2, with 7 bases fitting TRBD2. Germline CDR1 reads SGHAT; CDR2 reads FQNNGV. V shed 7 bases, J shed 3 bases, and the junction held 8 bases outside the gene matches. This CDR3 contains 15 residues. The CDR3 bases are TGTGCCAGCACCGAGAAGCGGGGCCACACCGGGGAGCTGTTTTTT. Its protein is CASTEKRGHTGELFF.

The genes are TRBV29-1 and TRBJ2-2, with TRBD2 matching 13 bases. Trimming removed 4 bases from V and 5 bases from J; junction bases left unmatched: 1. There are 14 residues in the CDR3. Germline CDR1 is SQVTM and CDR2 is ANQGSEA. CDR3 in amino acids: CSVGTSGGTGELFF. The DNA of the CDR3 is TGCAGCGTTGGGACTAGCGGGGGAACCGGGGAGCTGTTTTTT.